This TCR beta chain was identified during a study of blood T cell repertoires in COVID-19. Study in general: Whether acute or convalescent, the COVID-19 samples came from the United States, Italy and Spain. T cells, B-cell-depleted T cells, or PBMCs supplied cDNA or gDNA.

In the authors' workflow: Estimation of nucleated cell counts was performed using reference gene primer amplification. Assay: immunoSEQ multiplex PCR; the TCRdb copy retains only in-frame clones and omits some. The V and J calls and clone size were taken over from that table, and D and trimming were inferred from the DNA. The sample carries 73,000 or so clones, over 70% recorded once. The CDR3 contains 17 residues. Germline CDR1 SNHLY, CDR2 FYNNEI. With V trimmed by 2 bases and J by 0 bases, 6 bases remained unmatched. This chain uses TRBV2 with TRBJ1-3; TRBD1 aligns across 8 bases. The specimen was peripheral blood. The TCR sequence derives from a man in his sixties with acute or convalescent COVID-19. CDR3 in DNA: TGTGCCAGCAGTGAAATAGAACAGGGGGGCTCTGGAAACACCATATATTTT. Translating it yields CASSEIEQGGSGNTIYF.